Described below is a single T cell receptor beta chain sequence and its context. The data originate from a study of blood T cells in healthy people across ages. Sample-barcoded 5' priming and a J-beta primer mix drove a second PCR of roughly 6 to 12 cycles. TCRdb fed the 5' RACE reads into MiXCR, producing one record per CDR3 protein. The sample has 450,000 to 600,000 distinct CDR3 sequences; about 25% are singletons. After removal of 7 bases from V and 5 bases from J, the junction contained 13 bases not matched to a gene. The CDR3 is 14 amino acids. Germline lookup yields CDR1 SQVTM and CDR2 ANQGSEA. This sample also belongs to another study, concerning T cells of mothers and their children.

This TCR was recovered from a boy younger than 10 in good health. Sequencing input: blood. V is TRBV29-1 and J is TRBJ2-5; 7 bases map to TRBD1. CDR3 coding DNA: TGCAGCGCCCTAGAACAGGGGAATCTTGAGACCCAGTACTTC. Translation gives CSALEQGNLETQYF.